These 21 T cell receptor beta chains share one sample of origin, sequenced in a study of T-cell reconstitution after alpha-beta-depleted transplantation in children. Unique molecular identifiers were used to barcode this TCRbeta library. TCRdb re-called the PCR reads through MiXCR, storing one row per CDR3 protein. The sample lists a few hundred thousand distinct CDR3 sequences, approximately 30% seen once, with less than 40% in the top ten. Sequenced material: PBMCs, taken before TCRalphabeta/CD19-depleted stem cell transplant. The receptors originated from a boy under two years old with Wiskott-Aldrich syndrome, due to receive a stem cell transplant.

This clonotype was seen many times. The gene calls are TRBV28 and TRBJ1-1; D is uncertain. CDR1 MDHEN and CDR2 SYDVKM come from the germline V gene. Trimming cost V 5 bases and J 0 bases, with 13 bases left between them. This CDR3 has 15 residues. The CDR3 DNA follows: TGTGCCAGCAGTCCTCCGGGCGGAGTGAACACTGAAGCTTTCTTT. Protein: CASSPPGGVNTEAFF.

This clonotype was detected once. One end of the junction is discordant with germline, which a read error may explain. The rearrangement uses TRBV20-1 and TRBJ2-1, with 8 bases lining up with TRBD1. This CDR3 has 15 amino acids. The germline gives CDR1 DFQATT, CDR2 SNEGSKA (reference sequence). The chain's CDR3 is CSARVAGGTYNEQFF. The CDR3 region has the DNA TGCAGTGCCAGAGTGGCAGGGGGCACCTACAATGAGCAGTTCTTC.

The rearrangement joins TRBV20-1 to TRBJ2-7; D uncertain. Trimming took 3 bases from V and 1 from J, leaving 10 bases between them. The CDR3 runs to 13 residues. Germline V CDR1 and CDR2: DFQATT, SNEGSKA (reference sequence). CDR3 sequence: CSASLLLSYEQYF. The DNA of the CDR3 is TGCAGTGCTAGCTTACTTCTATCCTACGAGCAGTACTTC.

This clonotype has just a few counts. The chain uses TRBV20-1 and TRBJ2-2; D call uncertain. Germline assignment: CDR1 DFQATT and CDR2 SNEGSKA (reference sequence). V lost 3 bases and J lost 0, with 5 bases in between. This CDR3 has 13 amino acids. Here the CDR3 reads CSARTANTGELFF. CDR3 nucleotide sequence: TGCAGTGCTAGGACGGCGAACACCGGGGAGCTGTTTTTT.

This rearrangement joins TRBV5-6 to TRBJ2-7; D is uncertain. V lost 4 bases, J lost 2 bases, and 16 bases lay in between. In germline, CDR1 is SGHDT, CDR2 YYEEEE. The CDR3 runs 15 residues. In DNA form, the CDR3 reads TGTGCCAGCAGCCCCGGCCCGCAGAAAACCTACGAGCAGTACTTC. Residues: CASSPGPQKTYEQYF.

V usage is TRBV18 and J usage is TRBJ2-7, with TRBD1 as a possible D gene (6 bases). The CDR3 extends over 15 amino acids. V was shortened by 2 bases and J by 0 bases, with 11 bases between the two germline ends. In germline, CDR1 is KGHSH, CDR2 LQKENI. The CDR3 spells CASSPRTAVSYEQYF. CDR3 bases: TGTGCCAGCTCACCAAGGACAGCGGTCTCCTACGAGCAGTACTTC. Using reference TRBV18 and TRBJ2-7 for the parts outside the CDR3, the full variable domain is NAGVMQNPRHLVRRRGQEARLRCSPMKGHSHVYWYRQLPEEGLKFMVYLQKENIIDESGMPKERFSAEFPKEGPSILRIQQVVRGDSAAYFCASSPRTAVSYEQYFGPGTRLTVT.

The CDR3 bases are TGCAGCGTTAAGTCAGGGGAAGAGACCCAGTACTTC. It codes for CSVKSGEETQYF. The chain couples TRBV29-1 to TRBJ2-5, with D perhaps TRBD1 (6 bases). The CDR3 consists of 12 residues. The germline CDR1 and CDR2 sequences are SQVTM and ANQGSEA. Trimming cost V 5 bases and J 3 bases, with 10 bases left between them.

This clonotype appeared a few times. The junction shows a germline mismatch at one end, possibly a read error. The rearrangement links TRBV9 to TRBJ2-7; 7 bases map to TRBD1. Germline lookup yields CDR1 SGDLS and CDR2 YYNGEE. The CDR3 has 16 residues. In DNA form, the CDR3 reads TGTGCCAGCAGCGTAGGCCGGCGACAGGGCTCCCACGAGCAGTACTTC. This codes for CASSVGRRQGSHEQYF.

The chain links TRBV28 to TRBJ1-4; D ambiguous. V lost 2 bases and J 5 bases, leaving 9 bases between the germline ends. Germline V CDR1 and CDR2: MDHEN, SYDVKM. This CDR3 is built from 14 residues. In nucleotides, the CDR3 is TGTGCCAGCAGTTTAACATTAGGGAATGAAAAACTGTTTTTT. This encodes CASSLTLGNEKLFF.

This chain uses TRBV5-1 with TRBJ2-5; the match to TRBD2 covers 7 bases. There are 18 residues in the CDR3. J gave up 4 bases and V 0 bases, and 15 bases lay outside the gene matches. From germline, CDR1 is SGHRS and CDR2 YFSETQ. Written as DNA, the CDR3 is TGCGCCAGCAGCTTGGGTATCGGGAGGACTAGGTCTGGAGAGACCCAGTACTTC. Protein product: CASSLGIGRTRSGETQYF.

The chain has TRBV20-1 and TRBJ2-1; tentatively, D is TRBD1 or TRBD2 (5 bases each). The germline gives CDR1 DFQATT, CDR2 SNEGSKA (reference sequence). The CDR3 is made up of 16 amino acids. V was pared by 6 bases and J by 5 bases, with 23 bases between. The CDR3: CSALNPRDGANNEQFF. CDR3 nucleotides: TGCAGTGCCCTCAACCCCAGGGACGGGGCGAACAATGAGCAGTTCTTC.

This chain links TRBV20-1 with TRBJ2-3; 9 bases align to TRBD1. This CDR3 comprises 13 residues. Trimming took 6 bases from V and 2 from J; bases not matched to a gene: 3. In germline, CDR1 is DFQATT, CDR2 SNEGSKA (reference sequence). The CDR3 nucleotides are TGCAGTGCCGGGACAGGGACCACAGATACGCAGTATTTT. It yields the protein CSAGTGTTDTQYF.

This chain uses TRBV5-1 with TRBJ2-4; weak D call: TRBD1 (8 bases). Germline V gene sequence: CDR1 SGHRS, CDR2 YFSETQ. The CDR3 has 18 amino acids. Trimming cost V 4 bases and J 0 bases, with 20 bases left between them. CDR3 nucleotides: TGCGCCAGCAGCAGAGGGACAGGCGGCGGGGGAGCCAAAAACATTCAGTACTTC. It is translated as CASSRGTGGGGAKNIQYF.

The chain recombines TRBV7-2 with TRBJ2-4; D is uncertain. This CDR3 is built from 18 residues. Between the trimmed V and J ends, which lost 4 bases and 0 bases, there was a span of 19 bases. Per the germline V gene, CDR1 is SGHTA and CDR2 is FQGNSA. The DNA for the CDR3 is TGTGCCAGCAGCTCCCCGCCCCTAGGAGCGATAGCCAAAAACATTCAGTACTTC. Its translation is CASSSPPLGAIAKNIQYF.

The chain has TRBV2 and TRBJ2-3; D perhaps matches TRBD1 (6 bases). CDR1 and CDR2 from the germline V gene are SNHLY and FYNNEI. Trimming cost V 7 bases and J 3 bases, with 14 bases left between them. The CDR3 sequence is 14 residues long. CDR3 sequence reads: CASKTQGGTDTQYF. The DNA of the CDR3 is TGTGCCAGCAAAACACAGGGTGGAACAGATACGCAGTATTTT.

This clonotype was seen more than once but under ten times. The chain joins TRBV20-1 to TRBJ2-5; D could derive from TRBD1 or TRBD2 (5 bases each). V gave up 6 bases and J gave up 7 bases, with 15 bases separating them. CDR1 DFQATT and CDR2 SNEGSKA come from the germline V gene (reference sequence). CDR3 length: 12 residues. The CDR3 nucleotides are TGCAGTGCCCCCGGGACCCAGTGGACCCAGTACTTC. Translating it yields CSAPGTQWTQYF.

The chain couples TRBV27 to TRBJ1-5, with 8 bases identical to TRBD1. The V gene end was trimmed by 1 base and the J gene end by 6 bases; junction bases not matched to a gene: 8. The CDR3 extends over 16 amino acids. Germline V gives CDR1 MNHEY, CDR2 SMNVEV (reference sequence). The CDR3 spells CASSLYFGDRGQPQHF. DNA for the CDR3: TGTGCCAGCAGTTTATATTTCGGTGACAGGGGTCAGCCCCAGCATTTT.

CDR3 sequence reads: CASSSEGQGGYEQYF. CDR3 nucleotides: TGTGCCAGCAGCTCGGAGGGACAGGGGGGCTACGAGCAGTACTTC. V is TRBV5-6 and J is TRBJ2-7, with TRBD1 matching 11 bases. After removal of 3 bases from V and 3 bases from J, the junction contained 5 bases not matched to a gene. The CDR3 covers 15 residues. In germline, CDR1 is SGHDT, CDR2 YYEEEE.

This clonotype occurred a few times. J is TRBJ2-7 and V is TRBV20-1; 13 nucleotides line up with TRBD2. The length of the CDR3 is 15 residues. The germline gives CDR1 DFQATT, CDR2 SNEGSKA (reference sequence). V gave up 5 bases and J gave up 3 bases; unmatched junction bases: 7. Written as DNA, the CDR3 is TGCAGTGCTTGGACTAGCGGGGGCTCAAACTACGAGCAGTACTTC. Encoded protein: CSAWTSGGSNYEQYF.

V and J are TRBV5-1 and TRBJ2-1, with TRBD1 matching over 7 bases. J gave up 9 bases and V 0 bases, and 9 bases lay outside the gene matches. CDR1 is SGHRS, CDR2 YFSETQ, per germline. The CDR3 totals 15 residues. Here the CDR3 reads CASSLVQGVGGEQFF. The CDR3 DNA sequence: TGCGCCAGCAGCTTGGTGCAGGGGGTTGGGGGTGAGCAGTTCTTC.

This clonotype has more than one count but fewer than ten. This chain joins TRBV5-6 and TRBJ1-3; 8 bases map to TRBD1. CDR3 length: 19 residues. CDR1 SGHDT and CDR2 YYEEEE come from the germline V gene. The ends lost 3 bases at V and 0 bases at J; junction bases unmatched: 14. The CDR3 spells CASSSWTGRIRYSGNTIYF. The CDR3 DNA follows: TGTGCCAGCAGCTCTTGGACAGGGCGAATCCGTTACTCTGGAAACACCATATATTTT.